This T cell receptor beta chain was sequenced during a study of blood T cells in healthy people across ages. A second PCR of roughly 7 to 11 cycles used a sample-barcoded 5' primer and a J-beta primer mix. TCRdb re-called the 5' RACE reads with MiXCR, one entry per CDR3 protein. The sample records around 800,000 distinct CDR3 sequences, 40% to 65% being singletons. This clonotype was picked up one time. This CDR3 region has 16 residues. Germline V gives CDR1 MNHNS, CDR2 SASEGT. The ends were cut back, 1 base at V and 4 bases at J, with 14 bases in the middle. This clonotype was obtained from a man aged 80 or over in good health. The source material was blood. The rearrangement links TRBV6-1 to TRBJ1-5, with D possibly being TRBD1 (5 bases). CDR3 DNA: TGTGCCAGCAGTGAAGGGGGCAGCGGTACTAATCAGCCCCAGCATTTT. Its translation is CASSEGGSGTNQPQHF.